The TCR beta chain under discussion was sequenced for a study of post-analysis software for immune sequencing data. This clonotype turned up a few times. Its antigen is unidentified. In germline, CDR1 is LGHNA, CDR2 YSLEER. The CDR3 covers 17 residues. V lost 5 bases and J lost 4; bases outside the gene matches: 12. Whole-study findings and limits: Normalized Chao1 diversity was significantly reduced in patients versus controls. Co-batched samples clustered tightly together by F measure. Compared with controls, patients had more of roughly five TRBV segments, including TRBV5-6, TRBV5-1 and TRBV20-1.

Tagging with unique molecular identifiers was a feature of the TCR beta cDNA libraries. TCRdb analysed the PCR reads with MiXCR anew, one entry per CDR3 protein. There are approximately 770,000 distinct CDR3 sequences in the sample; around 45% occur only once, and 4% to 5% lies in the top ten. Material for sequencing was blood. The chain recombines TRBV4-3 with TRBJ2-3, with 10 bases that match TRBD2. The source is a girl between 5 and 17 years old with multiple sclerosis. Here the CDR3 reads CASSKGPSGSIPDTQYF. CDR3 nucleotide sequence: TGCGCCAGCAGCAAAGGGCCTAGCGGGAGTATTCCAGATACGCAGTATTTT.